The 2 T cell receptor beta chains in this list originate from one sample, sequenced in a study of blood T cell repertoires in COVID-19. The data were produced by immunoSEQ multiplex PCR, yet TCRdb's version contains in-frame clones alone and is incomplete. The sample holds over 150,000 clones, 85% seen once. The specimen sequenced was peripheral blood. These receptors were obtained from a man aged 35 to 55 with acute or convalescent COVID-19.

The chain uses TRBV10-3 and TRBJ1-1, with 8 bases identical to TRBD1. Germline V gene lookup returns CDR1 ENHRY and CDR2 SYGVKD. This CDR3 comprises 14 residues. After removal of 0 bases from V and 11 bases from J, the junction contained 8 bases not matched to a gene. The DNA for the CDR3 is TGTGCCATCAGTGAGTCGACAGGGGCACAAAGTGCTTTCTTT. Amino acids: CAISESTGAQSAFF.

The chain has TRBV11-2 and TRBJ1-1; the D is unclear. Germline CDR1 and CDR2: SGHAT and FQNNGV. V dropped 2 bases and J dropped 1 base, with 5 bases sitting between them. This CDR3 has 13 amino acids. The DNA for the CDR3 is TGTGCCAGCAGCTTATTACAGAACACTGAAGCTTTCTTT. Translating it yields CASSLLQNTEAFF.